The TCR beta chain under discussion was sequenced for a study of cytomegalovirus exposure and HLA in healthy donors. With 0 bases removed from V and 1 base from J, the gap between germline ends came to 9 bases. The CDR3 covers 15 residues. The germline CDR1 and CDR2 sequences are SGHRS and YFSETQ. In the PCR, 60 Vbeta and 13 Jbeta primers were used. The assay was immunoSEQ multiplex PCR, and TCRdb's table has in-frame clones only and misses some. The table lists fewer than 150,000 clones, with roughly 3.5% in the top ten. To note about this clone: Its antigen remains unknown.

Points from the study as a whole: Presence/absence analyses treated sequencing depth as roughly uniform across donors. HLA alleles showed associations with about 15,000 TCR beta sequences in a later analysis, at a 0.05 false discovery rate.

This cohort consisted of healthy bone marrow donors. Donors counted as nominally healthy when sampled, yet unrecorded immune exposures were likely. The sequence derives from a man aged 18 to 29 in good health and CMV-seronegative. Sequencing used PBMCs. The rearrangement uses TRBV5-1 and TRBJ2-3; perhaps TRBD2 as D (5 bases). The chain's CDR3 is CASSLAGTGTDTQYF. For the CDR3, the DNA is TGCGCCAGCAGCTTGGCGGGAACTGGCACAGATACGCAGTATTTT.